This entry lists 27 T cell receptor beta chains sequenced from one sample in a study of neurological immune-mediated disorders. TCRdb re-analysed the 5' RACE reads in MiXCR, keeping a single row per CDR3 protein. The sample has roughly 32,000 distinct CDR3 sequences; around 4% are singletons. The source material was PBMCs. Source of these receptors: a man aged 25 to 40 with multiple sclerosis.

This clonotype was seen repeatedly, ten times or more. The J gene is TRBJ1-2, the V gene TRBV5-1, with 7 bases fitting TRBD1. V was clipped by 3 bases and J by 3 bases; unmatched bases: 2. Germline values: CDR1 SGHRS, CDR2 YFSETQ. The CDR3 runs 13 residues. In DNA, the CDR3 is TGCGCCAGCAGCTCAGGACAGGACTATGGCTACACCTTC. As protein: CASSSGQDYGYTF. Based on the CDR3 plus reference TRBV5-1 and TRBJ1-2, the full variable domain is KAGVTQTPRYLIKTRGQQVTLSCSPISGHRSVSWYQQTPGQGLQFLFEYFSETQRNKGNFPGRFSGRQFSNSRSEMNVSTLELGDSALYLCASSSGQDYGYTFGSGTRLTVV.

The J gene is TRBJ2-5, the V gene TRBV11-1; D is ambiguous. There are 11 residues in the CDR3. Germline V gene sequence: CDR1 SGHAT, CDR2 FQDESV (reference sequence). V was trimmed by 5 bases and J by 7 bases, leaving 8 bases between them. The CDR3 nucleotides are TGTGCCAGCAGCCCCGGTGGGACCCAGTACTTC. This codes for CASSPGGTQYF.

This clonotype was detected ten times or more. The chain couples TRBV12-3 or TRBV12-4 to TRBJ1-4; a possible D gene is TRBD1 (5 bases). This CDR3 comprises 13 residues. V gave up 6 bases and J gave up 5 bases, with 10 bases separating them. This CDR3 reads CASRNRKNEKLFF. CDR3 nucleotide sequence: TGTGCCAGCAGAAACAGGAAGAATGAAAAACTGTTTTTT.

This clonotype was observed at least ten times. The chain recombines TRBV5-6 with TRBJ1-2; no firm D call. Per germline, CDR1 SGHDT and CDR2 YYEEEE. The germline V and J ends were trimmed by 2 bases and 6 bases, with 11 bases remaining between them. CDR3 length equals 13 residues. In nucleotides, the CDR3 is TGTGCCAGCAGCTTAAGGAATTGGGATGGCTACACCTTC. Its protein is CASSLRNWDGYTF.

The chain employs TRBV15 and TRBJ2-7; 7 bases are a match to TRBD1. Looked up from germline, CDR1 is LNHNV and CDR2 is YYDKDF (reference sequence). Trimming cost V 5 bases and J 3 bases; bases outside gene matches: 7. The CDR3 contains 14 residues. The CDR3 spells CATSGPDRDYEQYF. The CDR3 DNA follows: TGTGCCACCAGCGGCCCCGACAGGGACTACGAGCAGTACTTC. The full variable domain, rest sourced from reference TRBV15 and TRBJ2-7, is DAMVIQNPRYQVTQFGKPVTLSCSQTLNHNVMYWYQQKSSQAPKLLFHYYDKDFNNEADTPDNFQSRRPNTSFCFLDIRSPGLGDTAMYLCATSGPDRDYEQYFGPGTRLTVT.

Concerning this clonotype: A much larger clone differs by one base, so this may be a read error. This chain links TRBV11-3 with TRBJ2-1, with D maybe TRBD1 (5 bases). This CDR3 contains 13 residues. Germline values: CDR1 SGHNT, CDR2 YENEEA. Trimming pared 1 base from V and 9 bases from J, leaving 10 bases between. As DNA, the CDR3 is TGTGCCAGCAGCTTAGGCACAGGAGTTGAGCAGTTCTTC. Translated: CASSLGTGVEQFF.

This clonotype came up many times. Here the CDR3 reads CASSSAGRTYGYTF. The CDR3 nucleotides are TGTGCCAGCAGCTCGGCGGGACGGACGTATGGCTACACCTTC. V gene TRBV5-6 combines with J gene TRBJ1-2; TRBD1 is a possible D gene (5 bases). The length of the CDR3 is 14 residues. Trimming stripped 3 bases from V and 5 bases from J, with 14 bases between. Germline V gives CDR1 SGHDT, CDR2 YYEEEE.

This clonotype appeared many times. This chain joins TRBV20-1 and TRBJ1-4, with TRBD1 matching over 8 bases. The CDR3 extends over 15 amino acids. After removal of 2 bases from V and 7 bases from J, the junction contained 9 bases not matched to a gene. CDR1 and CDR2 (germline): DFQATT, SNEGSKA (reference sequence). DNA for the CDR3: TGCAGTGCTAGACAATACAGGGGGGTCGGTGAAAAACTGTTTTTT. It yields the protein CSARQYRGVGEKLFF.

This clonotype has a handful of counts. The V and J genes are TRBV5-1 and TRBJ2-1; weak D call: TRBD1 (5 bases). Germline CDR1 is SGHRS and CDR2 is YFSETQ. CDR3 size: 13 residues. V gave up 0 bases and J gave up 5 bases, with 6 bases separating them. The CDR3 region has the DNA TGCGCCAGCAGCTTGGAGGGGAACAATGAGCAGTTCTTC. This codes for CASSLEGNNEQFF.

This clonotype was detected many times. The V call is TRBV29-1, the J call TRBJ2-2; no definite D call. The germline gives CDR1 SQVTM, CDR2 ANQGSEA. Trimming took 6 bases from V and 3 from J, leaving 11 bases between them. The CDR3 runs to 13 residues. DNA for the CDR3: TGCAGCGTCATGCATCCTTACACCGGGGAGCTGTTTTTT. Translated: CSVMHPYTGELFF.

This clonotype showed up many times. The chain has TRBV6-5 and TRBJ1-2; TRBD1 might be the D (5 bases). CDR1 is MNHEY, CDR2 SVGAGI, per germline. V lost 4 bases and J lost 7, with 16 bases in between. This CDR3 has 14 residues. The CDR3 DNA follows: TGTGCCAGCAGTTCACTATCAGGGAAGGGTGGCTACACCTTC. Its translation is CASSSLSGKGGYTF.

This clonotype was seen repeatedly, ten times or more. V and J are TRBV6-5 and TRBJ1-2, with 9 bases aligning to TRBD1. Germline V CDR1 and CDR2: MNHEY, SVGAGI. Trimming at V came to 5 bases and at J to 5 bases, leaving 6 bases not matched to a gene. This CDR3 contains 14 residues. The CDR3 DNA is TGTGCCAGCAGTCGGCCGGGACAGGGATATGGCTACACCTTC. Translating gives CASSRPGQGYGYTF.

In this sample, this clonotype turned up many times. CDR3 coding DNA: TGTGCCAGCACTCAACAGGGAAAAGGATATGGCTACACCTTC. Translation: CASTQQGKGYGYTF. The chain is built from TRBV6-6 and TRBJ1-2; D is perhaps TRBD1 (6 bases). The germline V gene encodes CDR1 MNHNY and CDR2 SVGAGI (reference sequence). The CDR3 covers 14 residues. Trimming removed 7 bases from V and 5 bases from J, with 17 bases in between.

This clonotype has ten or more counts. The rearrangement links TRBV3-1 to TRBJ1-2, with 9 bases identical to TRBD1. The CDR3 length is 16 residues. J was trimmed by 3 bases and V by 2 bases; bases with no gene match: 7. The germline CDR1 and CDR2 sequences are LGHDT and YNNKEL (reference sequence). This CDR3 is CASSQKPTGGYYGYTF. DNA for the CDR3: TGTGCCAGCAGCCAAAAACCGACAGGGGGATACTATGGCTACACCTTC. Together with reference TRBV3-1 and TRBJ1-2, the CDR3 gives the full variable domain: DTAVSQTPKYLVTQMGNDKSIKCEQNLGHDTMYWYKQDSKKFLKIMFSYNNKELIINETVPNRFSPKSPDKAHLNLHINSLELGDSAVYFCASSQKPTGGYYGYTFGSGTRLTVV.

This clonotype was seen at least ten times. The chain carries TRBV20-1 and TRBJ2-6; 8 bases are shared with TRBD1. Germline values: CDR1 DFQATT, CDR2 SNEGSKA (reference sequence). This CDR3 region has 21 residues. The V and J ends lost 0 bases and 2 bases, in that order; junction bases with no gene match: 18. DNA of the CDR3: TGCAGTGCTAGAGATAAATACGGGGTCGGGACAGGCCGCCCTGGGGCCAACGTCCTGACTTTC. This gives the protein CSARDKYGVGTGRPGANVLTF.

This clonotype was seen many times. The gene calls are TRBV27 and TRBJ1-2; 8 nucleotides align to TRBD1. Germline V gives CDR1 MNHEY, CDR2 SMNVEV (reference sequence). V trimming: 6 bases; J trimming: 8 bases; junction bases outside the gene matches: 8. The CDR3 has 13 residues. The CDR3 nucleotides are TGTGCCAGCAGCTCATACAGGGGGTTCGGCTACACCTTC. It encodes CASSSYRGFGYTF.

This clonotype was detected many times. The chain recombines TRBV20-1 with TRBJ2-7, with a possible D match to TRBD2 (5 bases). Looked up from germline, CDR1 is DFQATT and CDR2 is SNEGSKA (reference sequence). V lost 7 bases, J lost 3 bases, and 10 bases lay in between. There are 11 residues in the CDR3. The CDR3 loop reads CSGRELYEQYF. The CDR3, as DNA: TGCAGTGGAAGGGAGCTCTACGAGCAGTACTTC.

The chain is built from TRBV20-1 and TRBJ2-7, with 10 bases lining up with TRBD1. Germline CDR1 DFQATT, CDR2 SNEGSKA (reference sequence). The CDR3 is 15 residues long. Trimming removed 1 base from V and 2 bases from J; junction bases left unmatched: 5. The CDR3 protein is CSARAPGQGPYEQYF. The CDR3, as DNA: TGCAGTGCTAGAGCCCCGGGACAGGGGCCCTACGAGCAGTACTTC.

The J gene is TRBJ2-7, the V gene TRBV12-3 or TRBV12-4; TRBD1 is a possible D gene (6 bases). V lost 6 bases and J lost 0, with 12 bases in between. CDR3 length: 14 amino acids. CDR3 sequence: CASSSYRVSYEQYF. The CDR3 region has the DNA TGTGCCAGCAGCTCGTACAGGGTCTCCTACGAGCAGTACTTC.

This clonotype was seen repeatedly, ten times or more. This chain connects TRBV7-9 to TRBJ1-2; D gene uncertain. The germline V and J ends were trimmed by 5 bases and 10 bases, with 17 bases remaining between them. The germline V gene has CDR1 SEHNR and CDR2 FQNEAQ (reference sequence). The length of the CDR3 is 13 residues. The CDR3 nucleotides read TGTGCCAGCAGCCCTGATCTCTATGGTGACTACACCTTC. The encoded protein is CASSPDLYGDYTF.

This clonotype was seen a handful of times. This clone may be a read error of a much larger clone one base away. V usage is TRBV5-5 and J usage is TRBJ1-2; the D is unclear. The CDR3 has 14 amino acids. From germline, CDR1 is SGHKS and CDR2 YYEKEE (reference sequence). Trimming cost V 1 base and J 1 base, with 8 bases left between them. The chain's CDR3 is CASSLKINNYGYTF. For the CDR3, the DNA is TGTGCCAGCAGCTTGAAAATTAATAACTATGGCTACACCTTC.

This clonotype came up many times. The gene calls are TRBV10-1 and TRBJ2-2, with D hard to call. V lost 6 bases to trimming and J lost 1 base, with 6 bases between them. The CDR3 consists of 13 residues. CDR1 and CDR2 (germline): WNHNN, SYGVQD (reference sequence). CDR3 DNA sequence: TGCGCCAGCAGCCAGCAGAACACCGGGGAGCTGTTTTTT. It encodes CASSQQNTGELFF.

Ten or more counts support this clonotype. The CDR3: CASSRWAVGNYGYTF. CDR3 sequence (DNA): TGTGCCAGCAGTAGGTGGGCGGTTGGAAACTATGGCTACACCTTC. V gene TRBV12-3 or TRBV12-4 combines with J gene TRBJ1-2, with D unresolved. CDR3 length: 15 amino acids. The V end lost 5 bases, the J end lost 2 bases, and 15 bases lay between the germline ends.

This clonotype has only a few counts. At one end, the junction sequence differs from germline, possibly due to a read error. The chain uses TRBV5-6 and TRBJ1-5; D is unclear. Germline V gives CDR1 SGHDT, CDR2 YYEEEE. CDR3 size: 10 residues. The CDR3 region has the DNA TGTCGGGATTTGGGTCAGCCCCAGAATTTT. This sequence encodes CRDLGQPQNF.

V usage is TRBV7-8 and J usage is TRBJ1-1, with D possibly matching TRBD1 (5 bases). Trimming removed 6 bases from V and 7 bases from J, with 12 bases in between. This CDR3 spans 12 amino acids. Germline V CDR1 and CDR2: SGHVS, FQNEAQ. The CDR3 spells CASSSSGLEAFF. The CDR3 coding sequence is TGTGCCAGCAGTTCGTCAGGGCTTGAAGCTTTCTTT.

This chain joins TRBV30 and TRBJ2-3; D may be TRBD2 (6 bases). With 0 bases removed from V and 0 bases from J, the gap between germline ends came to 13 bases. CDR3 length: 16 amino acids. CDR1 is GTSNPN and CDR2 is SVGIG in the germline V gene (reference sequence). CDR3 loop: CAWSVSTSPSTDTQYF. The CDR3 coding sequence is TGTGCCTGGAGTGTATCTACTAGCCCTAGCACAGATACGCAGTATTTT.

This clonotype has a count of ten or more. The CDR3 spells CASSLQTGGGTDTQYF. The CDR3 DNA reads as TGTGCCAGCAGCTTACAGACAGGGGGGGGCACAGATACGCAGTATTTT. The chain employs TRBV7-2 and TRBJ2-3; TRBD1 matches at 9 bases. Germline V gene sequence: CDR1 SGHTA, CDR2 FQGNSA. CDR3 size: 16 residues. Trimming at V came to 2 bases and at J to 1 base, leaving 4 bases not matched to a gene.